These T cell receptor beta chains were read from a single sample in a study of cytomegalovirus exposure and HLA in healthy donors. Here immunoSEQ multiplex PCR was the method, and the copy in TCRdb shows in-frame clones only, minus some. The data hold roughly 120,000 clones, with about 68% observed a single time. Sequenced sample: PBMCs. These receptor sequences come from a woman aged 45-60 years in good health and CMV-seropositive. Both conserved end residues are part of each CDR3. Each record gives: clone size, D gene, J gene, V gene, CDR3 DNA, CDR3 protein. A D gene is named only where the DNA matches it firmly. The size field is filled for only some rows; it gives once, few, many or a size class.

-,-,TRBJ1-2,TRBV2,TGTGCCAGCAGTGTTACAGAAGCTAACTATGGCTACACCTTC,CASSVTEANYGYTF
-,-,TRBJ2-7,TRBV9,TGTGCCAGCAGCCCGACTGATGACGAGCAGTACTTC,CASSPTDDEQYF
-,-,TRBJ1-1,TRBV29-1,TGCAGCGTTAAGTCGGATAGCGGCCTGAACACTGAAGCTTTCTTT,CSVKSDSGLNTEAFF
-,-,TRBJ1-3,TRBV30,TGTGCCTGGAGTGGACAGTCTGGAAACACCATATATTTT,CAWSGQSGNTIYF
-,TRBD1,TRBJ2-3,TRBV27,TGTGCCAGCAGTTCAAGACAGGGAACAGATACGCAGTATTTT,CASSSRQGTDTQYF
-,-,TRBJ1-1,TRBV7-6,TGTGCCAGCAGCGCGAGGGAGGCAGGAAGGGGTGAAGCTTTCTTT,CASSAREAGRGEAFF
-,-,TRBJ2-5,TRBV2,TGTGCCAGCATTAAGGACATCATTGGGGAGACCCAGTACTTC,CASIKDIIGETQYF
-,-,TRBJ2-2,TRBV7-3,TGTGCCAGCAGCTTAGCTAGCTCCGGGGAGCTGTTTTTT,CASSLASSGELFF
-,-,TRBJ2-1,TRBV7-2,TGTGCCAGCAGCTTAGATCGTAATGAGCAGTTCTTC,CASSLDRNEQFF
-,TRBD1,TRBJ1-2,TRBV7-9,TGTGCCAGCAGCACGGGACAGTCTAACTATGGCTACACCTTC,CASSTGQSNYGYTF
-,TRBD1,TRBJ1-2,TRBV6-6,TGTGCCAGCAGTACGGGACAGGGGGCGAGTGGCTACACCTTC,CASSTGQGASGYTF
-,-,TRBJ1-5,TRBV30,TGTGCCTGGAGAGAGATGGATCAGCCCCAGCATTTT,CAWREMDQPQHF
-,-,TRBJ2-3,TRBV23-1,TGCGCCAGTAAACAGGGTTCACGGGACGTCTCCACAGATACGCAGTATTTT,CASKQGSRDVSTDTQYF
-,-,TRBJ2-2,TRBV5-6,TGTGCCAGCAGCTTGTTAGTGCTAGACGGCGGGGAGCTGTTTTTT,CASSLLVLDGGELFF
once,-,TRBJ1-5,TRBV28,TGTGCCAGCAGCATCGTCGGGGGGTTAAATCAGCCCCAGCATTTT,CASSIVGGLNQPQHF
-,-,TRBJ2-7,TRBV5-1,TGCGCCAGCAGCTTGTATTTGGACTCCAGCCGCTTACGAGCAGTCTACTTC,CASSLYLDSSRLRAVYF
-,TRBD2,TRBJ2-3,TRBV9,TGTGCCAGCAGCGTCTTTGGGAGCGGGAGTTTAGATACGCAGTATTTT,CASSVFGSGSLDTQYF
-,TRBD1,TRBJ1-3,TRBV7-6,TGTGCCAGCAGCTTAGACCCGGGACAGGGGGTTGGAAACACCATATATTTT,CASSLDPGQGVGNTIYF
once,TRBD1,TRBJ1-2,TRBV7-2,TGTGCCAGCAGCCTATGGACAGGGACAAACTATGGCTACACCTTC,CASSLWTGTNYGYTF